This TCR beta chain was identified in a study of beta chain features in type 1 diabetes (dated by TCRdb to the late 2010s). Background for the entire study: Mean age, gender distribution, total cell number and subset yield were not different between patients and healthy donors. Across all samples, about 110 million sorted cells were examined, and cell number per subset correlated strongly with RNA yield. In the study, TCRB repertoires of sorted circulating CD4+ T cell subsets from recently diagnosed type 1 diabetes patients were compared with those of matched healthy donors. Whereas all 30 or so donors provided naive and central memory subsets, regulatory and stem cell-like memory subsets were isolated from just 8 patients and about 8 healthy donors.

V and J are truncated by 1 base and 5 bases respectively, leaving an intervening sequence of 4 bases. There are 12 amino acids in the CDR3, from cysteine to phenylalanine inclusive. Only CDR3 DNA is held: 36 bases, read in frame from base 1. Looking up the germline V gene yields CDR1 SGHRS and CDR2 YFSETQ. This clone appeared a few times. What this receptor recognizes is not known. Base qualities were left out, and no much larger clone turns up one base away. Results the study describes overall, beyond this receptor: Sequencing cDNA rather than genomic DNA could over-represent highly expressing activated cells, although activation and CD3 levels did not differ between groups. Type 1 diabetes patients showed a moderate but significant shortening of TCRB CDR3 length in all four CD4+ subsets. Naive, central memory and regulatory TCRB repertoires appeared more similar among patients than among healthy donors. Fewer insertions and more nucleotide deletions at VDJ recombination sites were observed in patients with type 1 diabetes, implying thymic rearrangement abnormalities. PCR might favor shorter templates, but patient and control samples were amplified and corrected together, so any skew would affect both groups equally. Because small numbers of individuals were included in the HLA sub-analyses, any influence of HLA type on TCRB rearrangement was left unresolved.

Each donor gave one peripheral blood draw, roughly 120 mL on average, collected into heparinised tubes. A BD FACSAria II and a panel including CD45RO, CCR7, CD25, CD127, CD95 and CD27 were used to sort naive, central memory, regulatory and stem cell-like memory CD4+ T cells. A purity above 98% was achieved for all sorted populations. PBMCs were separated immediately by Lymphoprep density gradient centrifugation and were stained directly, without being cultured. So that batch effects would be minimized, each experiment stained and sorted samples in pairs, pairing one healthy donor with one patient. The High Capacity cDNA Reverse Transcription Kit was used to reverse transcribe all of the isolated RNA, meaning that expressed TCRB transcripts were what got sequenced. Naive, central memory and regulatory T cell samples underwent deep immunoSEQ sequencing, averaging around 3.6 million total reads per sample. After sorted cells were lysed in RLT buffer, RNA was extracted with DNase-treated RNeasy Micro or Mini kits, with the choice depending on cell number. Each cell subset was processed on its own to prevent cross-contamination, while patient and healthy donor samples were processed together. Using the immunoSEQ multiplex PCR, TCRB sequences were amplified from cDNA into 87-bp fragments spanning the CDR3 region. The amplicons were sequenced using the Illumina HiSeq platform. The paper's processing steps were these. Synthetic template baselines were used to correct PCR bias computationally, reads within Hamming distance 2 were collapsed together, and singletons that could not be merged were discarded. By aligning reads against IMGT, V, D and J genes, CDR3 length, and insertions or deletions at six rearrangement sites were assigned. Within each subset, clonotype counts were normalized to the number of sorted cells before true diversity and Gini coefficients were calculated with the tcR R package. Repertoire sharing was quantified using the overlap coefficient calculated on TCRB nucleotide sequences. Out-of-frame TCRB sequences from naive cells were analyzed as a proxy for the pre-selection repertoire. TCRdb re-hosts the immuneACCESS table, in-frame sequences only. Its copies lack some clones; in the studies checked, an unresolved V gene accounts for under half of them, and the cause for the rest is not known. V, J and clone size are taken as reported in that table, and D and trimming were inferred from the DNA itself. For this sample the table gives 900,000 or so clones, of which about a sixth were detected only once. The top ten constitute roughly 0.025% of the sample.

Sequencing was performed on naive CD4+ T cells from blood. The cell subset or site label corresponds to: true naive CD4+ T cells. The rearrangement combines TRBV5-1 with TRBJ2-1, with the D gene not confidently named. The receptor comes from a woman aged 18-30 years in good health. The CDR3 in this case is CASSLSDNEQFF. The nucleotide sequence reads TGCGCCAGCAGCTTGTCGGACAATGAGCAGTTCTTC.